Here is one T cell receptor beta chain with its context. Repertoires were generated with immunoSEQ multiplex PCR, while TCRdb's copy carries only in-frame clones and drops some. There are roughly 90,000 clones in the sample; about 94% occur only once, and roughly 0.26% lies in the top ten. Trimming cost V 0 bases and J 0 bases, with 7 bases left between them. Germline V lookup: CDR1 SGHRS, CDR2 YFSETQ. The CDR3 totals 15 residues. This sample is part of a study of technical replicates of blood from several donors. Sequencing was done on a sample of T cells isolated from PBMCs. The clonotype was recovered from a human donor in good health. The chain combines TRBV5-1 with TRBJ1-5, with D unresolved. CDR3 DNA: TGCGCCAGCAGCTTGGGAACCTATAGCAATCAGCCCCAGCATTTT. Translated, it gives CASSLGTYSNQPQHF. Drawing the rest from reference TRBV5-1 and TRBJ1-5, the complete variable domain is KAGVTQTPRYLIKTRGQQVTLSCSPISGHRSVSWYQQTPGQGLQFLFEYFSETQRNKGNFPGRFSGRQFSNSRSEMNVSTLELGDSALYLCASSLGTYSNQPQHFGDGTRLSIL.